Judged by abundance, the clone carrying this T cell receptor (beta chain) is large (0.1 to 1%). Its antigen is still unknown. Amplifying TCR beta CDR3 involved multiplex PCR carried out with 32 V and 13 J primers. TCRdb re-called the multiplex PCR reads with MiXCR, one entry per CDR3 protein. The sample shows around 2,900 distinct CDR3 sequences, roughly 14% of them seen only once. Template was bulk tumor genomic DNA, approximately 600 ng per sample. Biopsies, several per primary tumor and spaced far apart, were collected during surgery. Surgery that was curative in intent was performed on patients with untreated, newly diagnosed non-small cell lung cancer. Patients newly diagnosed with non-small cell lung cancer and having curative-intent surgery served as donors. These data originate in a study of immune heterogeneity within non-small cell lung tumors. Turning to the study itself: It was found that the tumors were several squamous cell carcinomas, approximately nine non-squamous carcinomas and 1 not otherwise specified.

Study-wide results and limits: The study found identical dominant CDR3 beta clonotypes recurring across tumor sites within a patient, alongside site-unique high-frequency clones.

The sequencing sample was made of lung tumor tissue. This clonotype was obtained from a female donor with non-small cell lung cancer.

The CDR3 region has the DNA TGTGCCATCTCCTTAGCGGGAACCGGGGAGCTGTTTTTT. This sequence encodes CAISLAGTGELFF. The V and J genes are TRBV12-3 or TRBV12-4 and TRBJ2-2, with TRBD2 identical over 8 bases. V dropped 10 bases and J dropped 5; count of bases not matched to a gene: 6. This CDR3 region has 13 residues.